The 13 T cell receptor beta chains presented below share a single source sample, sequenced in a study of blood T cell repertoires in COVID-19. The data were produced by immunoSEQ multiplex PCR, yet TCRdb's version contains in-frame clones alone and is incomplete. Of 250,000 to 300,000 clones listed, roughly 85% are singletons. The specimen was peripheral blood. The receptors derive from a woman aged 70 to 79 with acute or convalescent COVID-19.

The gene calls are TRBV10-1 and TRBJ2-3; D is possibly TRBD2 (5 bases). CDR1 WNHNN and CDR2 SYGVQD come from the germline V gene (reference sequence). The CDR3 has 13 residues. The germline V and J ends were trimmed by 6 bases and 2 bases, with 9 bases remaining between them. In nucleotides, the CDR3 is TGCGCCAGCAGCGGGGATACCACAGATACGCAGTATTTT. This codes for CASSGDTTDTQYF.

The rearrangement uses TRBV25-1 and TRBJ1-1, with TRBD1 matching 9 bases. After removal of 4 bases from V and 4 bases from J, the junction contained 7 bases not matched to a gene. Germline lookup yields CDR1 MGHDK and CDR2 SYGVNS. The CDR3 runs to 15 residues. This CDR3 is CASSAYRGRSTEAFF. CDR3 nucleotide sequence: TGTGCCAGCAGTGCCTACAGGGGGCGCAGCACTGAAGCTTTCTTT.

This clone has a handful of counts. The V gene is TRBV7-2, the J gene TRBJ2-5, with TRBD2 as a possible D gene (6 bases). This CDR3 spans 16 amino acids. The germline CDR1 and CDR2 sequences are SGHTA and FQGNSA. V gave up 1 base and J gave up 1 base, with 13 bases separating them. CDR3 amino acids: CASSLGTNGGQETQYF. DNA of the CDR3: TGTGCCAGCAGCTTAGGAACCAACGGGGGCCAAGAGACCCAGTACTTC.

This clone occurred once. The rearrangement links TRBV3-1 (or the pseudogene TRBV3-2) to TRBJ1-2; 8 bases match TRBD1. Germline V lookup: CDR1 LGHDT, CDR2 YNNKEL (reference sequence). CDR3 length equals 12 residues. Trimming took 5 bases from V and 7 from J; bases not matched to a gene: 3. CDR3 sequence (DNA): TGTGCCAGCAGCGACAGGGGTAGTGGCTACACCTTC. Residues: CASSDRGSGYTF.

V and J are TRBV27 and TRBJ1-4; D remains unclear. V lost 0 bases, J lost 7 bases, and 6 bases lay in between. Germline CDR1 is MNHEY and CDR2 is SMNVEV (reference sequence). This CDR3 has 13 amino acids. CDR3 loop: CASSLSGVEKLFF. CDR3 bases: TGTGCCAGCAGTTTATCGGGCGTTGAAAAACTGTTTTTT.

The rearrangement uses TRBV6-6 and TRBJ2-5, with D possibly matching TRBD1 (6 bases). Per germline, CDR1 MNHNY and CDR2 SVGAGI (reference sequence). V was cut by 2 bases and J by 5 bases, with 9 bases left in between. The CDR3 has 13 amino acids. The DNA for the CDR3 is TGTGCCAGCAGTTACGGGGGCCGGGAGACCCAGTACTTC. Translation: CASSYGGRETQYF.

This chain uses TRBV7-2 with TRBJ2-1, with D perhaps TRBD1 (6 bases). V was pared by 4 bases and J by 4 bases, with 14 bases between. Germline assignment: CDR1 SGHTA and CDR2 FQGNSA. The CDR3 length is 15 residues. DNA for the CDR3: TGTGCCAGCAGCTGGACCGGGACAAAATACAATGAGCAGTTCTTC. It codes for CASSWTGTKYNEQFF.

The chain recombines TRBV3-1 (or the pseudogene TRBV3-2) with TRBJ1-2, with D unclear. Germline-derived CDR1 and CDR2 are LGHDT and YNNKEL (reference sequence). The V and J ends lost 1 base and 8 bases respectively, with 11 bases between them. The CDR3 spans 13 residues. The CDR3: CASSQGGGNGYTF. CDR3 nucleotides: TGTGCCAGCAGCCAAGGAGGAGGGAACGGCTACACCTTC.

This clone was observed once. J is TRBJ1-6 and V is TRBV7-9, with 9 positions matching TRBD1. The CDR3 contains 15 residues. The V gene's germline CDR1 is SEHNR and CDR2 FQNEAQ (reference sequence). The V segment lost 5 bases and the J segment 10 bases; nucleotides outside the gene matches: 9. The CDR3 is CASSAPGQGLSPLHF. CDR3 bases: TGTGCCAGCAGCGCCCCCGGACAGGGGTTGTCACCCCTCCACTTT.

The gene calls are TRBV7-9 and TRBJ1-2; D unclear. There are 14 residues in the CDR3. Trimming pared 0 bases from V and 6 bases from J, leaving 11 bases between. Germline lookup yields CDR1 SEHNR and CDR2 FQNEAQ (reference sequence). Here the CDR3 DNA reads TGTGCCAGCAGCTTAGCAGGAAGCGGGAATGGCTACACCTTC. Amino acid sequence: CASSLAGSGNGYTF.

V and J are TRBV9 and TRBJ2-7; 9 nucleotides match TRBD2. The V gene end was trimmed by 4 bases and the J gene end by 0 bases; junction bases not matched to a gene: 5. The CDR3 totals 15 residues. Germline V gene sequence: CDR1 SGDLS, CDR2 YYNGEE. The CDR3 DNA sequence: TGTGCCAGCAGCATTAGCGGGGGAAGCTCCTACGAGCAGTACTTC. It yields the protein CASSISGGSSYEQYF.

The J gene is TRBJ2-6, the V gene TRBV4-1; D gene uncertain. CDR3 size: 13 residues. The germline V and J ends were trimmed by 7 bases and 2 bases, with 6 bases remaining between them. The germline gives CDR1 MGHRA, CDR2 YSYEKL. The CDR3: CASTRAGANVLTF. DNA for the CDR3: TGCGCCAGCACCCGAGCTGGGGCCAACGTCCTGACTTTC.

The V call is TRBV3-1 (or the pseudogene TRBV3-2), the J call TRBJ1-2; perhaps TRBD1 as D (6 bases). V lost 4 bases, J lost 4 bases, and 16 bases lay in between. CDR1 and CDR2 from the germline V gene are LGHDT and YNNKEL (reference sequence). The CDR3 length is 15 residues. The CDR3 loop is CASSPRGGVGYGYTF. CDR3 in DNA: TGTGCCAGCAGCCCACGAGGGGGGGTTGGCTATGGCTACACCTTC.